Each of the 14 T cell receptor beta chains below was sequenced from the same sample in a study of breast tumors, draining lymph nodes, adjacent tissues. TCRdb fed the multiplex PCR reads into MiXCR, producing one record per CDR3 protein. The table has more than 250,000 distinct CDR3 sequences, around 30% seen once. Breast cancer patients provided tissue from their axillary draining lymph nodes. The sequencing input was axillary lymph node tissue. These receptors came from a female donor with breast cancer. Some clones in this sample may be carry-over from other donors' samples.

This clonotype was counted between two and nine times. This sequence joins TRBV3-1 and TRBJ1-3; 8 bases fit TRBD1. V was clipped by 4 bases and J by 6 bases; unmatched bases: 8. Germline CDR1 LGHDT, CDR2 YNNKEL (reference sequence). The CDR3 has 15 residues. CDR3 in DNA: TGTGCCAGCAGCCTAACGACAGGGGCTGCAAACACCATATATTTT. Translating it yields CASSLTTGAANTIYF.

The table lists this clonotype with many counts. This chain joins TRBV15 and TRBJ2-5, with 8 bases that match TRBD1. V lost 0 bases, J lost 9 bases, and 9 bases stayed unmatched. CDR3 length: 15 amino acids. CDR1 LNHNV and CDR2 YYDKDF come from the germline V gene (reference sequence). CDR3 in DNA: TGTGCCACCAGCAGAGATCTTCCGGACAGGGTCCCCCAGTACTTC. It is translated as CATSRDLPDRVPQYF.

Many counts were recorded for this clonotype. V gene TRBV25-1 combines with J gene TRBJ1-4; D is unresolved. The V and J ends lost 4 bases and 7 bases respectively, with 10 bases between them. The CDR3 covers 13 residues. The V gene's germline CDR1 is MGHDK and CDR2 SYGVNS. The CDR3 is CASSGRMGEKLFF. The CDR3 DNA sequence: TGTGCCAGCAGTGGCAGAATGGGTGAAAAACTGTTTTTT.

The chain links TRBV6-2 or TRBV6-3 to TRBJ2-3; D is uncertain. Germline CDR1 and CDR2: MNHEY and SVGEGT. V was pared by 6 bases and J by 4 bases, with 14 bases between. The CDR3 runs to 14 residues. Here the CDR3 reads CASRIPSRADTQYF. The CDR3 DNA is TGTGCCAGCAGAATTCCATCCCGGGCAGATACGCAGTATTTT.

CDR3 DNA: TGTGCCATCAGTGGGGACAGGGAAGAGACCCAGTACTTC. As protein: CAISGDREETQYF. This chain connects TRBV10-3 to TRBJ2-5, with 9 bases aligning to TRBD1. Germline CDR1 is ENHRY and CDR2 is SYGVKD. This CDR3 contains 13 residues. Losses at the gene ends were 4 bases for V and 3 bases for J; bases not matched to a gene: 0.

A few counts support this clonotype. The chain uses TRBV29-1 and TRBJ1-1, with 7 bases identical to TRBD1. Germline loops: CDR1 SQVTM, CDR2 ANQGSEA. V was pared by 2 bases and J by 13 bases, with 7 bases of the junction left unmatched. This CDR3 is built from 11 residues. In nucleotides, the CDR3 is TGCAGCGTTGAAAGTGACAGGGATGTTTTCTTT. Amino acids: CSVESDRDVFF.

This clonotype occurred a few times. This may be a read error, as it is one base from a much larger clone. The V and J genes are TRBV20-1 and TRBJ2-7, with 9 bases identical to TRBD1. Germline loops: CDR1 DFQATT, CDR2 SNEGSKA (reference sequence). This CDR3 contains 14 residues. V lost 5 bases to trimming and J lost 6 bases; unmatched junction nucleotides: 11. CDR3 sequence reads: CSAGRTGVGSEQYF. As DNA, the CDR3 is TGCAGTGCTGGCCGGACAGGGGTGGGCTCCGAGCAGTACTTC.

This clonotype was counted only a few times. The chain combines TRBV11-2 with TRBJ2-1, with TRBD2 identical over 14 bases. From germline, CDR1 is SGHAT and CDR2 FQNNGV. The CDR3 has 16 residues. The V gene end was trimmed by 6 bases and the J gene end by 8 bases; junction bases not matched to a gene: 9. The CDR3, as DNA: TGTGCCAGCAGTCGAGTTGGGACTAGCGGGAGCTATGAGCAGTTCTTC. Its protein product is CASSRVGTSGSYEQFF.

About this clonotype: This may be a read error: a much more frequent sequence differs by one nucleotide. The chain links TRBV9 to TRBJ2-2; 9 bases are shared with TRBD2. The germline V gene has CDR1 SGDLS and CDR2 YYNGEE. This CDR3 contains 14 residues. The CDR3 coding sequence is TGTGCCAGCCAAAAGCGGGAGGAGGCCGGGGGGCTGTTTTTT. Its protein product is CASQKREEAGGLFF.

This clonotype was seen at least ten times. The V and J genes are TRBV2 and TRBJ1-6; 9 bases are a match to TRBD1. With V trimmed by 2 bases and J by 10 bases, 3 bases remained unmatched. Germline V gene sequence: CDR1 SNHLY, CDR2 FYNNEI. The CDR3 spans 14 residues. The CDR3 spells CASSEYRGRSPLHF. CDR3 DNA: TGTGCCAGCAGTGAATACAGGGGGCGATCACCCCTCCACTTT.

The chain uses TRBV5-6 and TRBJ2-7; 10 bases match TRBD2. This CDR3 is 18 amino acids long. CDR1 is SGHDT and CDR2 is YYEEEE in the germline V gene. V dropped 2 bases and J dropped 4; count of bases not matched to a gene: 15. CDR3 DNA: TGTGCCAGCAGCTTTGCGGCAGCGGGAGGGCCGATTAAATACGAGCAGTACTTC. Translated, it gives CASSFAAAGGPIKYEQYF.

This clonotype was counted only a few times. V gene TRBV6-1 combines with J gene TRBJ2-7; 9 bases align to TRBD2. Losses at the gene ends were 6 bases for V and 1 base for J; bases not matched to a gene: 13. Looked up from germline, CDR1 is MNHNS and CDR2 is SASEGT. The CDR3 contains 17 residues. The chain's CDR3 is CASSPFRSGSISYEQYF. Written as DNA, the CDR3 is TGTGCCAGCAGCCCGTTTCGTAGCGGGAGTATATCCTACGAGCAGTACTTC.

V gene TRBV12-3 or TRBV12-4 combines with J gene TRBJ2-1; a weak D match, TRBD2 (7 bases). V was trimmed by 3 bases and J by 2 bases, leaving 11 bases between them. The CDR3 loop spans 15 amino acids. The CDR3 bases are TGTGCCAGCAGTTTGGGGGGGGGGCCCTACAATGAGCAGTTCTTC. Its translation: CASSLGGGPYNEQFF.

This clonotype was seen repeatedly, ten times or more. This rearrangement joins TRBV5-1 to TRBJ2-1; 11 bases fit TRBD2. Germline V CDR1 and CDR2: SGHRS, YFSETQ. This CDR3 is 14 amino acids long. V was clipped by 2 bases and J by 7 bases; unmatched bases: 2. Here the CDR3 DNA reads TGCGCCAGCAGCTTTTCTAGCGGGAGGAATGAGCAGTTCTTC. It specifies CASSFSSGRNEQFF. The variable domain in full, with the rest retrieved from reference TRBV5-1 and TRBJ2-1, is KAGVTQTPRYLIKTRGQQVTLSCSPISGHRSVSWYQQTPGQGLQFLFEYFSETQRNKGNFPGRFSGRQFSNSRSEMNVSTLELGDSALYLCASSFSSGRNEQFFGPGTRLTVL.